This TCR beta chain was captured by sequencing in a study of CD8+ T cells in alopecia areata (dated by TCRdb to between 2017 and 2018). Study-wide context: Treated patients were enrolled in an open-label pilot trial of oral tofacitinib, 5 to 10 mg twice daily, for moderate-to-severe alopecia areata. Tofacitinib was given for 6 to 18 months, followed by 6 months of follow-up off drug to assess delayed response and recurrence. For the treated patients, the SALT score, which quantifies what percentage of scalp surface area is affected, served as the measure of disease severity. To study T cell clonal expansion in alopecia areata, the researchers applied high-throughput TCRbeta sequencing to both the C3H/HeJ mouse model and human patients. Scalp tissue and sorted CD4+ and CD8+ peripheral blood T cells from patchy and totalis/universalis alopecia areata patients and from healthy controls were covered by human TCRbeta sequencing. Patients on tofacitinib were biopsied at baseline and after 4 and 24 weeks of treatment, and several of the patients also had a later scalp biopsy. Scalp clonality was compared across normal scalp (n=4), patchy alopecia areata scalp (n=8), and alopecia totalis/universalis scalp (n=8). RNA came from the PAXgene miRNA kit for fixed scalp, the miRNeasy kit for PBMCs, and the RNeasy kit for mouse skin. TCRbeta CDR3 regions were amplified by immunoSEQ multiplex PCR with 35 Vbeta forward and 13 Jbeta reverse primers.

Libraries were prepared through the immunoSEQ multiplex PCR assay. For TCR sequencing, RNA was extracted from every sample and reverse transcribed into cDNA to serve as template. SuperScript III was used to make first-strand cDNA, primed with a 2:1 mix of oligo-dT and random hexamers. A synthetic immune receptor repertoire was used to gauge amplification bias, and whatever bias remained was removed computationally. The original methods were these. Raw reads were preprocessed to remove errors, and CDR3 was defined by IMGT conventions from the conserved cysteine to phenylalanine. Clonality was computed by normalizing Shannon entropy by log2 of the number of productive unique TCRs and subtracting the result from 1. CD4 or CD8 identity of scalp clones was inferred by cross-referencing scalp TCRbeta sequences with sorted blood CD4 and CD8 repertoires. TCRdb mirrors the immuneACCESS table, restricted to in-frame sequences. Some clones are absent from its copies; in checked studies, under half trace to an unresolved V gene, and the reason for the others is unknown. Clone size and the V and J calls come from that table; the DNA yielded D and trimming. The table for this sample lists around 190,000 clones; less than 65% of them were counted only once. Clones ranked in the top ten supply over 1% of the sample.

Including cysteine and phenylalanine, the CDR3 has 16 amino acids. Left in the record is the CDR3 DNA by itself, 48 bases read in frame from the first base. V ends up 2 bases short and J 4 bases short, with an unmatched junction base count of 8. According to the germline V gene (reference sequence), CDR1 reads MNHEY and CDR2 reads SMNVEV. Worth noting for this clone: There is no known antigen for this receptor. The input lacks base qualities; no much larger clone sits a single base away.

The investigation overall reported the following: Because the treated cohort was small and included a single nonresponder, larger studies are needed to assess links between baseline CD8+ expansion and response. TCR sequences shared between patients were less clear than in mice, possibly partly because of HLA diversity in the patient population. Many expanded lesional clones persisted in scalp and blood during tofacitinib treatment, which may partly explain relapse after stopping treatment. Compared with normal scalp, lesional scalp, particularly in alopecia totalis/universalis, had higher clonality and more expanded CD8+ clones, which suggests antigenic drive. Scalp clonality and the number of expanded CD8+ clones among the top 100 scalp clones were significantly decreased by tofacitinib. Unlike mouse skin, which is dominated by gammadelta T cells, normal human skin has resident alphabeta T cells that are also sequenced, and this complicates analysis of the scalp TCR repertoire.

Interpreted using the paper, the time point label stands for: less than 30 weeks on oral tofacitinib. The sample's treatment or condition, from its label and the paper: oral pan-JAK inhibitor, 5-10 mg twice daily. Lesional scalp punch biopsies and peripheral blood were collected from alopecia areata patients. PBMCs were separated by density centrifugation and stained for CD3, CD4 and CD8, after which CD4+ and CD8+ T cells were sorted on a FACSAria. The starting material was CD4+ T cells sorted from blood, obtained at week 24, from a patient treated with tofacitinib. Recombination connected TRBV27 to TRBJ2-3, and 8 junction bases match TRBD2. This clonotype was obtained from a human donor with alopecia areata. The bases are TGTGCCAGCAGTTTAATGGGAGCGGGGGCCGCAGATACGCAGTATTTT. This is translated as CASSLMGAGAADTQYF.